The source of this T cell receptor (beta chain) is a study of blood T cell repertoires in COVID-19. For the study at large: Researchers got acute and convalescent COVID-19 samples from the United States, Italy and Spain. T cells, B-cell-depleted T cells, or PBMCs supplied cDNA or gDNA.

CDR3 length equals 14 residues. CDR1 and CDR2 from the germline V gene are SGHRS and YFSETQ. V gave up 0 bases and J gave up 2 bases, with 7 bases separating them. Some clones are missing from TCRdb's copy, which holds only in-frame ones; the method was immunoSEQ multiplex PCR. The top ten hold approximately 25% of the sample, which has roughly 24,000 clones, roughly nine tenths seen once. The genes are TRBV5-1 and TRBJ2-3; D gene ambiguous. The clonotype originates from a man aged 65 to 79 with COVID-19, enrolled during active disease. The sequenced sample consisted of peripheral blood. This CDR3 reads CASSLVGPTDTQYF. CDR3 bases: TGCGCCAGCAGCTTGGTGGGCCCCACAGATACGCAGTATTTT. The full variable domain, completed using reference TRBV5-1 and TRBJ2-3, is KAGVTQTPRYLIKTRGQQVTLSCSPISGHRSVSWYQQTPGQGLQFLFEYFSETQRNKGNFPGRFSGRQFSNSRSEMNVSTLELGDSALYLCASSLVGPTDTQYFGPGTRLTVL.